This is a list of T cell receptor beta chains from one sample in a study of OX40 agonist ivuxolimab in advanced cancers. Sequencing was performed with immunoSEQ multiplex PCR; in TCRdb, only in-frame clones are kept and a portion is missing. Of roughly 79,000 clones in the sample, approximately 90% were seen once. The starting material was CD4+ or CD8+ T cells sorted from blood, obtained in a trial of the OX40 agonist ivuxolimab. Every receptor here comes from an adult with an advanced solid tumor such as melanoma, head and neck, liver or kidney cancer. Each CDR3 is given with its conserved first and last residue. Fields, in order: CDR3 length, J gene, V gene, clone size, D gene, CDR3 DNA, CDR3 protein. A D gene is named only where the DNA matches it firmly. Not all rows give a size; the values are once, few, many and, for expanded clones, a class.

15	TRBJ2-1	TRBV10-3	NA	NA	TGTGCCATCAGTGTGAGGGGGGGCCCCTACAATGAGCAGTTCTTC	CAISVRGGPYNEQFF
12	TRBJ1-2	TRBV7-9	NA	NA	TGTGCCGCACCGGACCAGTACTATGGCTACACCTTC	CAAPDQYYGYTF
12	TRBJ2-7	TRBV6-5	NA	NA	TGTGCCAGCAGTTACTCACCCTACGAGCAGTACTTC	CASSYSPYEQYF
14	TRBJ1-2	TRBV12-5	NA	TRBD1	TGTGCTAGTGGTTCTGACCAGGGGGTAGAAGGCTACACCTTC	CASGSDQGVEGYTF
13	TRBJ2-2	TRBV6-4	NA	NA	TGTGCCAGCAGTGAACAGGGTACCGGGGAGCTGTTTTTT	CASSEQGTGELFF
15	TRBJ1-1	TRBV4-1	NA	NA	TGCGCCAGCAGCCAAGGTTACGGGGGGTCCACTGAAGCTTTCTTT	CASSQGYGGSTEAFF
13	TRBJ1-2	TRBV4-1	few	NA	TGCGCCAGCAGCCCCCGGGCCGGGGTAGGCTACACCTTC	CASSPRAGVGYTF
13	TRBJ1-2	TRBV2	NA	NA	TGTGCCAGCAGTGAAGTTGGTGTAGATGGCTACACCTTC	CASSEVGVDGYTF
16	TRBJ2-2	TRBV11-2	NA	TRBD2	TGTGCCAGCAGCTTGACTAGCGGGGGGGCAACCGGGGAGCTGTTTTTT	CASSLTSGGATGELFF
14	TRBJ1-1	TRBV5-6	NA	NA	TGTGCCAGCAGCGTCGCCGGGGCGGACACTGAAGCTTTCTTT	CASSVAGADTEAFF
16	TRBJ2-5	TRBV19	NA	TRBD2	TGTGCCAGTAGTATAGTTAGCGGGGGGGCCTTTGAGACCCAGTACTTC	CASSIVSGGAFETQYF
17	TRBJ2-1	TRBV4-1	few	TRBD1	TGCGCCAGCAGCCAAGATCCGCACGGACAGGTTTACAATGAGCAGTTCTTC	CASSQDPHGQVYNEQFF
18	TRBJ1-5	TRBV7-7	NA	NA	TGTGCCAGCAGCTTAGGGACAGAGCAACATTTAAACAATCAGCCCCAGCATTTT	CASSLGTEQHLNNQPQHF
18	TRBJ2-5	TRBV6-1	NA	TRBD2	TGTGCCAGCAGTGATCGGACTAGCGGGGGGATAACTCAAGAGACCCAGTACTTC	CASSDRTSGGITQETQYF
13	TRBJ1-2	TRBV25-1	NA	TRBD1	TGTGCTTCCGGGACAGGGGGGGTCTATGGCTACACCTTC	CASGTGGVYGYTF
14	TRBJ2-7	TRBV7-8	NA	TRBD1	TGTGCCAGCAGCTTAGGGGGACAGTCCTACGAGCAGTACTTC	CASSLGGQSYEQYF
14	TRBJ2-7	TRBV28	NA	TRBD1	TGTGCCAGCAGGATGACAGGGAGCTCCTACGAGCAGTACTTC	CASRMTGSSYEQYF
12	TRBJ1-5	TRBV7-9	NA	NA	TGTGCCAGCAGCTTAGGAAATCAGCCCCAGCATTTT	CASSLGNQPQHF